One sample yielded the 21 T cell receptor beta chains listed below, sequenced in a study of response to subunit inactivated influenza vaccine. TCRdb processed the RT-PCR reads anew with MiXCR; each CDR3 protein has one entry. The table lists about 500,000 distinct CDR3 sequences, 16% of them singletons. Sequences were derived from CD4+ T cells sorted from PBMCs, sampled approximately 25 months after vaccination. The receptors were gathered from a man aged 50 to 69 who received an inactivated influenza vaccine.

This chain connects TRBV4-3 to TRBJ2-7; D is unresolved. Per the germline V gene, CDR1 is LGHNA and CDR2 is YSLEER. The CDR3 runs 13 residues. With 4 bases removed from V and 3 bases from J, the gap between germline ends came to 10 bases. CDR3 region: CASSRTPSYEQYF. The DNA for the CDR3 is TGCGCCAGCAGCCGAACCCCCAGCTACGAGCAGTACTTC.

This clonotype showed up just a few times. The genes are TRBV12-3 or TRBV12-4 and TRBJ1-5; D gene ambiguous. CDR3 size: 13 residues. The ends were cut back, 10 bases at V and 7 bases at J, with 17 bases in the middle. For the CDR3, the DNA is TGTGCCATCCCGAAGTGGCTCGACCAGCCCCAGCATTTT. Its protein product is CAIPKWLDQPQHF.

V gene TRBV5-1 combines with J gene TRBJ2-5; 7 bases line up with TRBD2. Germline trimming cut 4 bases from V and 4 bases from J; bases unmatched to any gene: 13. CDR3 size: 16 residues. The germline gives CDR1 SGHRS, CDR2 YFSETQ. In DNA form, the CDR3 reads TGCGCCAGCAGCCCCTCGGGCGGGAGTTCGATAGAGACCCAGTACTTC. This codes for CASSPSGGSSIETQYF.

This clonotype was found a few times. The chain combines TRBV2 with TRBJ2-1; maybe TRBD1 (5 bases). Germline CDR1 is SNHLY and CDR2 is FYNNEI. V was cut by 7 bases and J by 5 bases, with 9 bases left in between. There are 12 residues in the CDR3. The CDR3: CASKDNNNEQFF. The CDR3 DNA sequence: TGTGCCAGCAAGGACAACAACAATGAGCAGTTCTTC.

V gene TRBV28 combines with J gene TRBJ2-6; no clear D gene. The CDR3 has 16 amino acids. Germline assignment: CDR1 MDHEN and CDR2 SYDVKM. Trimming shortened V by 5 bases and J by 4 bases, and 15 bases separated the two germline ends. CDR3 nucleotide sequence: TGTGCCAGCAGTCTCCCGCGTCCTAGAGGGGCCAACGTCCTGACTTTC. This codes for CASSLPRPRGANVLTF. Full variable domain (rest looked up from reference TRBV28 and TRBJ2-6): DVKVTQSSRYLVKRTGEKVFLECVQDMDHENMFWYRQDPGLGLRLIYFSYDVKMKEKGDIPEGYSVSREKKERFSLILESASTNQTSMYLCASSLPRPRGANVLTFGAGSRLTVL.

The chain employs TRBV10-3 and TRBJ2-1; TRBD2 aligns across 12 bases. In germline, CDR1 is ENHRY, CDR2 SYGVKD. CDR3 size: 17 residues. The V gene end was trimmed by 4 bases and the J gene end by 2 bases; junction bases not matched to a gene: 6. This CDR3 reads CAISGLGLAGPYNEQFF. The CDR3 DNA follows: TGTGCCATCAGTGGGTTAGGACTAGCGGGGCCCTACAATGAGCAGTTCTTC.

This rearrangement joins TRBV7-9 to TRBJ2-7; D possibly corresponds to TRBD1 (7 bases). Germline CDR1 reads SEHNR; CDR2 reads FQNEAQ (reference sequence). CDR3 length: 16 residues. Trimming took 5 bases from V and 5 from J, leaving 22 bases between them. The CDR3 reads CASSRWGGGGFHEQYF. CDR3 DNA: TGTGCCAGCAGCCGATGGGGTGGAGGGGGCTTCCACGAGCAGTACTTC.

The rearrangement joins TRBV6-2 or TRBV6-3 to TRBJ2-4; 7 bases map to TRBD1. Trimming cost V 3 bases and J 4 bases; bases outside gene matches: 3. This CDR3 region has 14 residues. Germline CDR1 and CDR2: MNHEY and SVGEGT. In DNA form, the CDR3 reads TGTGCCAGCAGTTATGGGGACAGTAAAAACATTCAGTACTTC. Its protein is CASSYGDSKNIQYF.

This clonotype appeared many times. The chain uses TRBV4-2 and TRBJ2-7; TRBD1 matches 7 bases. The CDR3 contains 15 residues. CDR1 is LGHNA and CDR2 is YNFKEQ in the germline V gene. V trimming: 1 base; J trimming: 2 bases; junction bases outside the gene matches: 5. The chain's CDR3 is CASSQAGRGPYEQYF. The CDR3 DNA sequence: TGTGCCAGCAGCCAAGCGGGTAGGGGGCCCTACGAGCAGTACTTC.

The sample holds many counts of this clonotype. The CDR3: CSAPSGGGGAANEQFF. CDR3 in DNA: TGCAGTGCCCCCTCCGGTGGGGGGGGGGCTGCAAATGAGCAGTTCTTC. The rearrangement uses TRBV20-1 and TRBJ2-1, with a possible D match to TRBD2 (7 bases). V lost 6 bases and J lost 7, with 25 bases in between. CDR3 length: 16 amino acids. The germline V gene has CDR1 DFQATT and CDR2 SNEGSKA (reference sequence).

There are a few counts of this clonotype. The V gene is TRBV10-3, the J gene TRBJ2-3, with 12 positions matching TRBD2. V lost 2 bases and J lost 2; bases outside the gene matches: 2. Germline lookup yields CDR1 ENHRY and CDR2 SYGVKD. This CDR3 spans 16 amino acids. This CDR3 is CAISEGLAGITDTQYF. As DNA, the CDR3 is TGTGCCATCAGTGAGGGACTAGCGGGAATCACAGATACGCAGTATTTT.

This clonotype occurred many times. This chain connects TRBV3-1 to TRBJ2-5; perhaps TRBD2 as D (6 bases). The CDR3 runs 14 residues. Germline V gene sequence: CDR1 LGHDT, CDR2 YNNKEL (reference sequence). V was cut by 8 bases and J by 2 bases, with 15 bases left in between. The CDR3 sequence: CASRERARQETQYF. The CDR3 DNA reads TGTGCCAGCCGAGAGCGGGCCCGACAAGAGACCCAGTACTTC.

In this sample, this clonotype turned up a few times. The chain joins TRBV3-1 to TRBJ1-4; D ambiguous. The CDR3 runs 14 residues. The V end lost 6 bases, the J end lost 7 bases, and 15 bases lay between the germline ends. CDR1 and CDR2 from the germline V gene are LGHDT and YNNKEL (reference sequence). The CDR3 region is CASSPGSGFEKLFF. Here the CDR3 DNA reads TGTGCCAGCAGTCCTGGCAGCGGCTTTGAAAAACTGTTTTTT.

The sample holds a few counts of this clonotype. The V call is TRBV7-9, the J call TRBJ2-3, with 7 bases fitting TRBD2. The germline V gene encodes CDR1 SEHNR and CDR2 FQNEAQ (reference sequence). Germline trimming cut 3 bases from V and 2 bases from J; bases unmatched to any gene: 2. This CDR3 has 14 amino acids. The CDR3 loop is CASSFGTNTDTQYF. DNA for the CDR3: TGTGCCAGCAGCTTTGGGACTAACACAGATACGCAGTATTTT.

The CDR3 region is CAAGLRDTQYF. The CDR3 DNA sequence: TGTGCCGCTGGCCTGAGGGATACGCAGTATTTT. This chain connects TRBV6-6 to TRBJ2-3; D remains unclear. This CDR3 comprises 11 residues. V lost 11 bases and J 6 bases, leaving 12 bases between the germline ends. Germline V gives CDR1 MNHNY, CDR2 SVGAGI (reference sequence).

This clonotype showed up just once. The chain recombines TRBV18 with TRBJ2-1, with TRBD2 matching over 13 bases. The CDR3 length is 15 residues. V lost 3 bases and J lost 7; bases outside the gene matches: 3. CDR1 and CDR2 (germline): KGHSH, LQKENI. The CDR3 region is CASSPGLAGMNEQFF. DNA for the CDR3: TGTGCCAGCTCACCGGGACTAGCGGGAATGAATGAGCAGTTCTTC.

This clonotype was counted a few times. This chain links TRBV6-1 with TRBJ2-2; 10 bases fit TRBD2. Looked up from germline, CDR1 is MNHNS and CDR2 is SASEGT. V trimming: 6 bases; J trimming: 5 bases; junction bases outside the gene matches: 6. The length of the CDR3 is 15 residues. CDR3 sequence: CASRGTSEKTGELFF. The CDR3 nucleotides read TGTGCCAGCAGGGGGACTAGCGAAAAGACCGGGGAGCTGTTTTTT.

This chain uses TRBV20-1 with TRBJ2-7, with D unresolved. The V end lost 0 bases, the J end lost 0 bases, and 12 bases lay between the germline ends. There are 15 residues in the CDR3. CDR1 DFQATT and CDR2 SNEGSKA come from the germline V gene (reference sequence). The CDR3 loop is CSARDLGFPSYEQYF. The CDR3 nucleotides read TGCAGTGCTAGAGATCTGGGGTTTCCCTCCTACGAGCAGTACTTC.

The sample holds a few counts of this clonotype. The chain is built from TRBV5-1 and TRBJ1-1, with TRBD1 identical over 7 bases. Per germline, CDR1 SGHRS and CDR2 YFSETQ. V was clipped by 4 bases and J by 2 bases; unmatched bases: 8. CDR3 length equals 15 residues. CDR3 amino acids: CASSLGQPINTEAFF. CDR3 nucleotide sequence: TGCGCCAGCAGCCTGGGACAGCCGATAAACACTGAAGCTTTCTTT.

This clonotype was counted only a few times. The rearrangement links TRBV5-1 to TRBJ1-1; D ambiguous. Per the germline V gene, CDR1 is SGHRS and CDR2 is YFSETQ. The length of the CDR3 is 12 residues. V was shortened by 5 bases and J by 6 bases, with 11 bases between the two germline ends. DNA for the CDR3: TGCGCCAGCAGTTTCGGCTATTCTGAAGCTTTCTTT. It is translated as CASSFGYSEAFF.

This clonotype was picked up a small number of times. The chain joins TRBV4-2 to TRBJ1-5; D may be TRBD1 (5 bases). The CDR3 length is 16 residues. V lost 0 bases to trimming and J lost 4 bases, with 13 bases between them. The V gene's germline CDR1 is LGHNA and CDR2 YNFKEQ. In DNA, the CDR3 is TGTGCCAGCAGCCAAGATCTAGCACAGGCGAATCAGCCCCAGCATTTT. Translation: CASSQDLAQANQPQHF.